Shown below are 3 T cell receptor beta chains from a single sample sequenced in a study of a mutant IDH1 vaccine in newly diagnosed glioma. Their target antigens are unknown. Specified time point: week 35, safety follow-up. A 20-mer mutant IDH1 peptide at 300 ug was injected subcutaneously with topical imiquimod. Here immunoSEQ multiplex PCR was the method, and the copy in TCRdb shows in-frame clones only, minus some. The data show 40,000 to 45,000 clones, 81% seen once. Here the sequenced sample was PBMCs, taken from a glioma patient whose treatment included an IDH1 peptide vaccine. These TCRs come from a woman between 40 and 55 years old with glioma. Some clones in this sample may be carry-over from other donors' samples.

DNA of the CDR3: TGCAGCGTCGTAGGGGGCAGGGGACCCAATCAGCCCCAGCATTTT. Translation: CSVVGGRGPNQPQHF. The chain couples TRBV29-1 to TRBJ1-5, with 7 nucleotides matching TRBD1. The ends lost 6 bases at V and 3 bases at J; junction bases unmatched: 11. CDR1 and CDR2 (germline): SQVTM, ANQGSEA. The CDR3 has 15 amino acids.

This sequence joins TRBV6-1 and TRBJ2-7; D gene ambiguous. Trimming cost V 8 bases and J 1 base, with 3 bases left between them. The CDR3 loop spans 10 amino acids. CDR1 and CDR2 from the germline V gene are MNHNS and SASEGT. The chain's CDR3 is CASLSYEQYF. The CDR3 nucleotides are TGTGCCAGCCTTTCCTACGAGCAGTACTTC.

This chain joins TRBV15 and TRBJ1-3, with TRBD1 as a possible D gene (6 bases). V lost 0 bases, J lost 4 bases, and 10 bases lay in between. The CDR3 covers 15 residues. Germline loops: CDR1 LNHNV, CDR2 YYDKDF (reference sequence). The CDR3, as DNA: TGTGCCACCAGCAGAGATCGGACAGTAGGAAACACCATATATTTT. Protein product: CATSRDRTVGNTIYF. Full variable domain (outside the CDR3, taken from reference TRBV15 and TRBJ1-3): DAMVIQNPRYQVTQFGKPVTLSCSQTLNHNVMYWYQQKSSQAPKLLFHYYDKDFNNEADTPDNFQSRRPNTSFCFLDIRSPGLGDTAMYLCATSRDRTVGNTIYFGEGSWLTVV.